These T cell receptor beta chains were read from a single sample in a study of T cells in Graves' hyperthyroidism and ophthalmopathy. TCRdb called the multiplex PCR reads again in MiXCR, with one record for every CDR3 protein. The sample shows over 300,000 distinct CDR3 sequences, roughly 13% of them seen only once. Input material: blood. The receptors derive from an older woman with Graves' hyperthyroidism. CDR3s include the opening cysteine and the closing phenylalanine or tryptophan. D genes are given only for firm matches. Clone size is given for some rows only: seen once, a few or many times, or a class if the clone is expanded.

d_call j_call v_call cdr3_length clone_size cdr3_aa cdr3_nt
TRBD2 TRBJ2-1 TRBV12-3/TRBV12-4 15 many CASSLNGARGDEQFF TGTGCCAGCAGTTTAAATGGGGCCCGGGGGGATGAGCAGTTCTTC
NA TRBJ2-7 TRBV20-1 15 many CSARQGRIPIYEQYF TGCAGTGCTAGGCAGGGGAGAATTCCGATATACGAGCAGTACTTC
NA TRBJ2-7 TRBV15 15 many CATSSRLWSTHEQYF TGTGCCACCAGCTCCCGACTATGGAGTACCCACGAGCAGTACTTC
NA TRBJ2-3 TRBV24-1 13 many CATSAYSTDTQYF TGTGCCACCAGTGCGTATTCTACAGATACGCAGTATTTT
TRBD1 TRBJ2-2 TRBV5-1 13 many CASLDRGTGELFF TGCGCCAGCCTGGACAGGGGCACCGGGGAGCTGTTTTTT
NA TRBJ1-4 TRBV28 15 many CASSLVPRANEKLFF TGTGCCAGCAGTTTGGTACCCAGAGCTAATGAAAAACTGTTTTTT
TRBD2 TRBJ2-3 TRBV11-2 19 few CASSQGGGRGSGGTDTQYF TGTGCCAGCAGCCAGGGGGGCGGGAGGGGGTCTGGGGGCACAGATACGCAGTATTTT
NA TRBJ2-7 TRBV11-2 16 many CASSLRGGSGGYEQYF TGTGCCAGCAGCTTACGGGGAGGATCCGGGGGTTACGAGCAGTACTTC
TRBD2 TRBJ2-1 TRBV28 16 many CASSSPVVAGLNEQFF TGTGCCAGCAGTTCCCCGGTGGTAGCGGGCCTGAATGAGCAGTTCTTC
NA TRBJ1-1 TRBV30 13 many CAWSVDGRTEAFF TGTGCCTGGAGTGTGGACGGGAGAACTGAAGCTTTCTTT
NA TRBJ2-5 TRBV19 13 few CARGSLVRPTQYF TGTGCCAGGGGGTCCCTAGTGAGACCGACCCAGTACTTC
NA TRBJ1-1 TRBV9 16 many CASSVLSGTSDTEAFF TGTGCCAGCAGCGTCCTATCCGGGACCTCGGACACTGAAGCTTTCTTT
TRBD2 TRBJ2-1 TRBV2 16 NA CASGLGLAGGRNEQFF TGTGCCAGCGGCCTGGGACTAGCGGGAGGGAGGAATGAGCAGTTCTTC
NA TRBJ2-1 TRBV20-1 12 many CSARGGPNEQFF TGCAGTGCTAGAGGTGGGCCTAATGAGCAGTTCTTC
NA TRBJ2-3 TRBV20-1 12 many CSATGNTDTQYF TGCAGTGCAACCGGAAACACAGATACGCAGTATTTT
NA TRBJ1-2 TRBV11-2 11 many CASSSGPGYTF TGTGCCAGCAGCTCGGGGCCTGGCTACACCTTC
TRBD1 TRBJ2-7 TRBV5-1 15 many CASSVTGTAAYEQYF TGCGCCAGCAGCGTAACCGGGACAGCAGCCTACGAGCAGTACTTC
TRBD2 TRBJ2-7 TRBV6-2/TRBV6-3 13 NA CASSWGLAYEQYF TGTGCCAGCAGTTGGGGACTAGCCTACGAGCAGTACTTC
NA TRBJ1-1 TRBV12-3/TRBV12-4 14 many CASSLWTSNTEAFF TGTGCCAGCAGTTTGTGGACCTCGAACACTGAAGCTTTCTTT
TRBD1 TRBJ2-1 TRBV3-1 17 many CASSQDRGPSSYNEQFF TGTGCCAGCAGCCAAGACAGGGGGCCAAGCTCCTACAATGAGCAGTTCTTC
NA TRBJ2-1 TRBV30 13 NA CAWSGTIYNGQFF TGTGCCTGGAGTGGGACCATCTACAATGGGCAGTTCTTC
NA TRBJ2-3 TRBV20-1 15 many CSGVVPGQLTDTQYF TGCAGCGGGGTCGTTCCGGGCCAACTCACAGATACGCAGTATTTT
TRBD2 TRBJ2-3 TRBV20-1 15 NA CSAGDTSGSTDTQYF TGCAGTGCTGGAGACACTAGCGGGAGTACAGATACGCAGTATTTT
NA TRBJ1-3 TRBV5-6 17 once CASSLFLGRPPGNTIYF TGTGCCAGCAGCTTGTTCCTCGGCAGGCCACCGGGAAACACCATATATTTT
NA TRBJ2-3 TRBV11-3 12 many CASSLWLDTQYF TGTGCCAGCAGCTTATGGCTGGATACGCAGTATTTT
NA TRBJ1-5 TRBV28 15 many CASSFGRGYNQPQHF TGTGCCAGCAGTTTCGGCAGGGGATATAATCAGCCCCAGCATTTT
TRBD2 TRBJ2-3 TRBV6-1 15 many CASRWSGTSGRGQYF TGTGCCAGCAGGTGGTCCGGGACTAGCGGACGTGGGCAGTATTTT
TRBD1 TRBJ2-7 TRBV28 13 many CASGPGQGYEQYF TGTGCCAGCGGACCGGGACAGGGCTACGAGCAGTACTTC
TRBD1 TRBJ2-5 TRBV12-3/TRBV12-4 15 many CASSRRTGGEETQYF TGTGCCAGCAGTCGTCGGACAGGGGGAGAAGAGACCCAGTACTTC
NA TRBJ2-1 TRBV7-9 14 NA CASTGTGVAGDKFF TGTGCCAGCACCGGGACAGGGGTAGCGGGAGACAAGTTCTTC
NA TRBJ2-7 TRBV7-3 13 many CASSLSWDYEQYF TGTGCCAGCAGCTTAAGTTGGGATTACGAGCAGTACTTC
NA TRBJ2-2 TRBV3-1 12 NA CPRGAGTGELFF TGTCCCCGGGGGGCTGGCACCGGGGAGCTGTTTTTT
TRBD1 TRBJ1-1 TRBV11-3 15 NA CASSARTGLNTEAFF TGTGCCAGCAGCGCTCGGACAGGGCTGAACACTGAAGCTTTCTTT
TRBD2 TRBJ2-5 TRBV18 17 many CASSPRITSGDGETQYF TGTGCCAGCTCACCAAGGATTACTAGCGGGGATGGAGAGACCCAGTACTTC
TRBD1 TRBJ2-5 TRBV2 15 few CASSADRGPQETQYF TGTGCCAGCAGTGCGGACAGGGGGCCCCAAGAGACCCAGTACTTC
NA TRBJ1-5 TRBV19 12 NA CASSIGNQPQHF TGTGCCAGTAGTATAGGGAATCAGCCCCAGCATTTT
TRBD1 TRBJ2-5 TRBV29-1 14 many CSVAVGAGGETQYF TGCAGCGTTGCAGTGGGGGCAGGGGGAGAGACCCAGTACTTC
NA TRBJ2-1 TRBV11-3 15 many CASSLDGIGYNEQFF TGTGCCAGCAGCCTGGACGGCATAGGCTACAATGAGCAGTTCTTC
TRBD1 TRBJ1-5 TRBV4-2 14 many CASSHDRGGQPQHF TGTGCCAGCAGCCATGACAGGGGAGGGCAGCCCCAGCATTTT
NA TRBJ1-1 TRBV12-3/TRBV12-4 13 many CASSLNRVREAFF TGTGCCAGCAGTTTGAACAGGGTTAGGGAAGCTTTCTTT
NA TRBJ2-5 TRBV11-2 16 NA CASSLEGQGNQETRYF TGTGCCAGCAGCTTAGAAGGGCAGGGAAATCAAGAGACCCGGTACTTC
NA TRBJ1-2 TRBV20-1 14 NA CSARDPRDNYGYTF TGCAGTGCTAGAGACCCCCGGGATAACTATGGCTACACCTTC
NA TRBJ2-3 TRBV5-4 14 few CASSRAPGADTQYF TGTGCCAGCAGCCGGGCCCCGGGGGCAGATACGCAGTATTTT
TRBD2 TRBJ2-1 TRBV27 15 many CASSPTSGNHNEQFF TGTGCCAGCAGTCCGACTAGCGGGAACCACAATGAGCAGTTCTTC
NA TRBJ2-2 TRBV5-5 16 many CASNLQSTPSAGELFF TGTGCCAGCAACCTTCAAAGCACACCCTCGGCCGGGGAGCTGTTTTTT
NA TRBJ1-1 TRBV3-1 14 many CASSQVGGVGEAFF TGTGCCAGCAGCCAAGTTGGGGGGGTGGGGGAAGCTTTCTTT
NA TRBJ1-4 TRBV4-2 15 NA CASSPGTMIREKLFF TGTGCCAGCAGCCCTGGGACAATGATTCGTGAAAAACTGTTTTTT
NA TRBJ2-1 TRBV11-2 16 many CASSLSGTRSYNEQFF TGTGCCAGCAGCTTAAGTGGGACTCGCTCCTACAATGAGCAGTTCTTC
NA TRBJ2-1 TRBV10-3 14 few CAISELGSYNEQFF TGTGCCATCAGTGAGTTAGGCTCCTACAATGAGCAGTTCTTC
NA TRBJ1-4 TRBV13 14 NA CASSGTGTPEKLFF TGTGCCAGCAGTGGAACAGGCACCCCAGAAAAACTGTTTTTT
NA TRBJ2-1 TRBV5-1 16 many CASSPFDPRSYNEQFF TGCGCCAGCAGTCCGTTTGATCCTAGATCCTACAATGAGCAGTTCTTC
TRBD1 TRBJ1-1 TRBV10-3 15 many CASVKQGQVNTEAFF TGTGCCAGCGTCAAGCAGGGACAGGTGAACACTGAAGCTTTCTTT
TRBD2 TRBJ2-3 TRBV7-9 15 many CASRILAGAADTQYF TGTGCCAGCAGAATCCTAGCGGGAGCCGCAGATACGCAGTATTTT